This T cell receptor beta chain was captured by sequencing in a study of T cells in Graves' hyperthyroidism and ophthalmopathy. Whole-study context: Sampling of peripheral blood happened at initial diagnosis, prior to any treatment. The study's findings and limits: In the blood, most expanded thyroid clonotypes above 0.001 appeared as well.

Amplification yielded TCR beta CDR3 regions, with RNA transcripts as the source. HTBI primers were used for first-round RT-PCR of the TCR CDR3. One entry per CDR3 protein, called by TCRdb with MiXCR from the multiplex PCR reads. Here the sample spans roughly 500,000 distinct CDR3 sequences, around a quarter being singletons. Clinicians diagnosed patients from clinical symptoms, serum thyroxine and TRAb, thyroid ultrasound and orbital computed tomography. The source of the PBMCs was 8.5 to 10 ml of fresh peripheral blood. This CDR3 has 15 amino acids. The V gene's germline CDR1 is SGHRS and CDR2 YFSETQ. Trimming removed 6 bases at V and 4 bases at J, with 18 bases between. This clonotype was detected only a few times. Its antigen is as yet unknown.

Sequencing was carried out using blood. The chain links TRBV5-1 to TRBJ2-3; perhaps TRBD2 as D (6 bases). The clonotype originates from a woman younger than 45 with Graves' ophthalmopathy. CDR3 in amino acids: CASTAGTLIPDTQYF. The CDR3 nucleotides are TGCGCCAGCACCGCCGGGACTCTCATTCCAGATACGCAGTATTTT.